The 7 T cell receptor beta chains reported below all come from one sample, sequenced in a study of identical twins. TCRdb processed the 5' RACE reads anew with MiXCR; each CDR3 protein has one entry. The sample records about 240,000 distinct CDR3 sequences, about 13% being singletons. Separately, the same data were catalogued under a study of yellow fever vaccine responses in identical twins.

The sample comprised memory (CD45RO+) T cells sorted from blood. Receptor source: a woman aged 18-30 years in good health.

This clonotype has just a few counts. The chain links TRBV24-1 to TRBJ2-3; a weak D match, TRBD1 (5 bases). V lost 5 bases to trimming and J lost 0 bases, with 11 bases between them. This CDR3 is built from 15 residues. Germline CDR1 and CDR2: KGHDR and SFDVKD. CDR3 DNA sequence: TGTGCCACCAGTGGTCCGACAGCCAGCACAGATACGCAGTATTTT. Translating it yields CATSGPTASTDTQYF.

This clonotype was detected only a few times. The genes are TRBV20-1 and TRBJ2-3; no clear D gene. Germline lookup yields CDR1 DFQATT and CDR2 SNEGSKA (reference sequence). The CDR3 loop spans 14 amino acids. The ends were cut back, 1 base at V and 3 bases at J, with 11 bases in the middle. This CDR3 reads CSARASRWTDTQYF. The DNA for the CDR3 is TGCAGTGCTAGAGCCTCCAGGTGGACAGATACGCAGTATTTT.

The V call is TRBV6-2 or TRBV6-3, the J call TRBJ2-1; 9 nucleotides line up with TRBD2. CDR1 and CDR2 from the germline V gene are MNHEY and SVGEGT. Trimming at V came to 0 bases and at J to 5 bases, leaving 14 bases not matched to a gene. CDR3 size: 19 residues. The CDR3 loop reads CASSYSPGLAGNRNNEQFF. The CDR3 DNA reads TGTGCCAGCAGTTACTCACCAGGGCTAGCGGGAAATCGGAACAATGAGCAGTTCTTC.

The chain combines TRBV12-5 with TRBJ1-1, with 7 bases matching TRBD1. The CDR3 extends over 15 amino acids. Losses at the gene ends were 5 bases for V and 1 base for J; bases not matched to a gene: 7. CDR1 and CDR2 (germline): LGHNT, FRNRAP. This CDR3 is CASGIGQARNTEAFF. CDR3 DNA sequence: TGTGCTAGTGGTATCGGACAGGCGCGGAACACTGAAGCTTTCTTT.

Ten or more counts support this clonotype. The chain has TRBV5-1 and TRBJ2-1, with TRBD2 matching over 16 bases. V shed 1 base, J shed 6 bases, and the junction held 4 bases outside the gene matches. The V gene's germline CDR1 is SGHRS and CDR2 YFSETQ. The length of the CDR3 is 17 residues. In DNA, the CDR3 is TGCGCCAGCAGCTTGATTGGGACTAGCGGGGGGGCCAATGAGCAGTTCTTC. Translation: CASSLIGTSGGANEQFF.

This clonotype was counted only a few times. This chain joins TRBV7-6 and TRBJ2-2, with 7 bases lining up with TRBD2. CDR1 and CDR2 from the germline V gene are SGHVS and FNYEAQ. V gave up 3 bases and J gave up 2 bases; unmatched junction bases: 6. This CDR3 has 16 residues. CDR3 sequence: CASSFYGGGNTGELFF. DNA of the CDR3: TGTGCCAGCAGCTTCTACGGCGGGGGAAACACCGGGGAGCTGTTTTTT. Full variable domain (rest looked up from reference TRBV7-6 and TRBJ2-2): GAGVSQSPRYKVTKRGQDVALRCDPISGHVSLYWYRQALGQGPEFLTYFNYEAQQDKSGLPNDRFSAERPEGSISTLTIQRTEQRDSAMYRCASSFYGGGNTGELFFGEGSRLTVL.

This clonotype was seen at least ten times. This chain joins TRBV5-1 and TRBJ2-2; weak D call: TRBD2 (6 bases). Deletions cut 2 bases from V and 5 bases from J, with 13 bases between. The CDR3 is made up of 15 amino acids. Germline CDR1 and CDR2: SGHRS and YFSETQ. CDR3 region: CASSFSSGGTGELFF. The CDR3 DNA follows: TGCGCCAGCAGCTTTTCGTCTGGAGGGACCGGGGAGCTGTTTTTT.